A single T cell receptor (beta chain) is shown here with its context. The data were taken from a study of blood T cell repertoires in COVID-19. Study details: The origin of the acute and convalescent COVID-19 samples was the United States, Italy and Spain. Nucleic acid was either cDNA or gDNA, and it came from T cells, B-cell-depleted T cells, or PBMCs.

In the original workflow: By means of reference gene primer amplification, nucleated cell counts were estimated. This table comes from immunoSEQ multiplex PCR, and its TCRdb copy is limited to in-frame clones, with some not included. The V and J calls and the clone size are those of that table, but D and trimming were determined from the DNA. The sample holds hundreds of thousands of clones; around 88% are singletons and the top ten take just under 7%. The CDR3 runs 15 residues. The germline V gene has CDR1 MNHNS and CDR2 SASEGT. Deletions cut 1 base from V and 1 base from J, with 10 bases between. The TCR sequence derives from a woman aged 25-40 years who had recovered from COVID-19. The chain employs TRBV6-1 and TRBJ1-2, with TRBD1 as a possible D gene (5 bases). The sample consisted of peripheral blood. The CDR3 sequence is CASSEVAGNNYGYTF. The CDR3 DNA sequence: TGTGCCAGCAGTGAAGTAGCAGGGAATAACTATGGCTACACCTTC.